The T cell receptor beta chain under discussion was sequenced for a study of identical twins. Germline V gene sequence: CDR1 LGHDT, CDR2 YNNKEL (reference sequence). J was trimmed by 9 bases and V by 0 bases; bases with no gene match: 5. CDR3 length: 16 amino acids. A single record per CDR3 protein comes from TCRdb applying MiXCR to the 5' RACE reads. The sample carries some 500,000 distinct CDR3 sequences, just under 10% recorded once. The same sample was also studied in work on yellow fever vaccine responses in identical twins. From that second work: On the reported evidence, twins' vaccine T cell responses seemed partly convergent and partly personalized.

The chain uses TRBV3-1 and TRBJ2-1; 13 bases are shared with TRBD2. Sequences were obtained from PBMCs. This sequence was found in a woman aged 18-29 years in good health. The CDR3 DNA reads as TGTGCCAGCAGCCAAGAATCTGGACTAGCGGGAGTTGAGCAGTTCTTC. Protein product: CASSQESGLAGVEQFF.